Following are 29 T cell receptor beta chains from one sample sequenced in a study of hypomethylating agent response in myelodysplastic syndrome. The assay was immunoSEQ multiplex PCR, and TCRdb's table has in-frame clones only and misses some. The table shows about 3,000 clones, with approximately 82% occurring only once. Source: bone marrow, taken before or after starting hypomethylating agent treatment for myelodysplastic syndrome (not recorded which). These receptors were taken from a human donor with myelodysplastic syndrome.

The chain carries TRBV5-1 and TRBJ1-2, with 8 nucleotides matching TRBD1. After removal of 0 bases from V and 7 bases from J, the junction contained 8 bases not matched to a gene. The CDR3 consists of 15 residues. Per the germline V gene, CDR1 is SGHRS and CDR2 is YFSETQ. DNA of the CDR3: TGCGCCAGCAGCTTGGGTGCAGGGGGCGCCGGTGGCTACACCTTC. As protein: CASSLGAGGAGGYTF.

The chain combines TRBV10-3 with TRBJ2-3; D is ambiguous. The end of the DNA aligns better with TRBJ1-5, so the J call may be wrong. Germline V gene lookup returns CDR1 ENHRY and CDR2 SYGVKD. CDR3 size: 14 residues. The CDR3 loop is CAISESGKSDTQHF. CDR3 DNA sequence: TGTGCCATCAGTGAGTCAGGGAAATCAGATACGCAGCATTTT.

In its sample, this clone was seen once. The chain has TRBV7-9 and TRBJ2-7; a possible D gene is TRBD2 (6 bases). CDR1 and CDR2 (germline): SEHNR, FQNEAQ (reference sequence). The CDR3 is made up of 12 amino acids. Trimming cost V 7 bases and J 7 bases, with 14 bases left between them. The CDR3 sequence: CASTVSGHEQYF. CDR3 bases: TGTGCCAGCACCGTCAGCGGGCATGAGCAGTACTTC.

CDR3 DNA sequence: TGTGCCAGCAGCGCACAGAGGGCATCTGGGGCCAACGTCCTGACTTTC. Protein product: CASSAQRASGANVLTF. V is TRBV9 and J is TRBJ2-6, with D possibly matching TRBD2 (5 bases). Germline assignment: CDR1 SGDLS and CDR2 YYNGEE. The CDR3 runs 16 residues. V dropped 3 bases and J dropped 1 base, with 11 bases sitting between them.

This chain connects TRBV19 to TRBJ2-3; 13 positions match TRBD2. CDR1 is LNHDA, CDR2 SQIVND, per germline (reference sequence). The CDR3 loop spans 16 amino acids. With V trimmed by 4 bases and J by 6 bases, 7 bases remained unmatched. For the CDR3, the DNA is TGTGCCAGTAGTACGAGACTAGCGGGGGGATTTGATACGCAGTATTTT. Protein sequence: CASSTRLAGGFDTQYF. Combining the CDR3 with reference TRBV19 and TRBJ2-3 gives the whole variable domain DGGITQSPKYLFRKEGQNVTLSCEQNLNHDAMYWYRQDPGQGLRLIYYSQIVNDFQKGDIAEGYSVSREKKESFPLTVTSAQKNPTAFYLCASSTRLAGGFDTQYFGPGTRLTVL.

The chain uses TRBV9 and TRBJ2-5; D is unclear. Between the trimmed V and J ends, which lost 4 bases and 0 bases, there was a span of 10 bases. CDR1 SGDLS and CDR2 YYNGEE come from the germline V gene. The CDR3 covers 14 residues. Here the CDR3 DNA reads TGTGCCAGCAGCTTAAGGTCCTACCAAGAGACCCAGTACTTC. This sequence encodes CASSLRSYQETQYF. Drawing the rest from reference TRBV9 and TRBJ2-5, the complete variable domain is DSGVTQTPKHLITATGQRVTLRCSPRSGDLSVYWYQQSLDQGLQFLIQYYNGEERAKGNILERFSAQQFPDLHSELNLSSLELGDSALYFCASSLRSYQETQYFGPGTRLLVL.

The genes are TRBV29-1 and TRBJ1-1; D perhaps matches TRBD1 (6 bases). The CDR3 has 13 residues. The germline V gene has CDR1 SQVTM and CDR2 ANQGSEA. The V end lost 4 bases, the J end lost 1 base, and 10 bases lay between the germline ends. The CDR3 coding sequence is TGCAGCGTTGGTTCAGGGGCGAACACTGAAGCTTTCTTT. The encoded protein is CSVGSGANTEAFF.

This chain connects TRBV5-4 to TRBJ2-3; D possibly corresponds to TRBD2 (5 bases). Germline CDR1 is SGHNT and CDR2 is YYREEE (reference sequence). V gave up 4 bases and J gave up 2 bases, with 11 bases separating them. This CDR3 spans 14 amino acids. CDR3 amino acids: CASSRGLTTDTQYF. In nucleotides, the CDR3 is TGTGCCAGCAGCCGAGGACTTACCACAGATACGCAGTATTTT.

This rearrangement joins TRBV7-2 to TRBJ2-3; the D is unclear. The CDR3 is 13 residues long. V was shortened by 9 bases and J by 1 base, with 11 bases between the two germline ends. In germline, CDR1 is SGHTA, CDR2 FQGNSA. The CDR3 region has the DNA TGTGCCAGTGGACCGCAGCGCACAGATACGCAGTATTTT. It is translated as CASGPQRTDTQYF.

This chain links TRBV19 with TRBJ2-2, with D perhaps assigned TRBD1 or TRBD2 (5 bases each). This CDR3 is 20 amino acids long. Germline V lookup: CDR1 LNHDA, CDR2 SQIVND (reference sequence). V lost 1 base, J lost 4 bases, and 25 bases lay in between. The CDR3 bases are TGTGCCAGTAGTATAGGGGCTAGCTGGAGTATTCTGGGGCTCACCGGGGAGCTGTTTTTT. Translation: CASSIGASWSILGLTGELFF.

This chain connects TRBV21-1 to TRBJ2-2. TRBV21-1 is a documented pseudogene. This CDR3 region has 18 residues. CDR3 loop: CASSKGTQGGANTGELFF. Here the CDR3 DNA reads TGTGCCAGCAGCAAAGGGACACAGGGAGGAGCGAACACCGGGGAGCTGTTTTTT.

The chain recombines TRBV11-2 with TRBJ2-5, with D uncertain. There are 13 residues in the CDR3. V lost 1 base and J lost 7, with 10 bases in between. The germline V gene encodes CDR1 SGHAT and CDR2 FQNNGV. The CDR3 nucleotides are TGTGCCAGCAGCTTAGGACGAGAAGGGACCCAGTACTTC. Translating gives CASSLGREGTQYF.

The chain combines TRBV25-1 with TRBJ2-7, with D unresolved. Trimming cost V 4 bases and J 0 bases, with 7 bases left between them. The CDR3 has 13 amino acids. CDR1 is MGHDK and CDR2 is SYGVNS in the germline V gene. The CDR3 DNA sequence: TGTGCCAGCAGTGGAACATTCTCCTACGAGCAGTACTTC. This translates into CASSGTFSYEQYF.

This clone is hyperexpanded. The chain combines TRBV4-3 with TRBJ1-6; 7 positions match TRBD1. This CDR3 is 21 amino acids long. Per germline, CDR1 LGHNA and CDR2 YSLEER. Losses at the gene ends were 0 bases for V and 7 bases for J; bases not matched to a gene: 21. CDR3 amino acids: CASSQDLHSGDSLFRNSPLHF. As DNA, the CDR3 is TGCGCCAGCAGCCAAGATCTCCATTCCGGGGACAGCCTTTTTCGGAATTCACCCCTCCACTTT.

As DNA, the CDR3 is TGCGCCAGCAGCTTTCCTCCCGGCACTGAAGCTTTCTTT. Its protein is CASSFPPGTEAFF. This chain connects TRBV5-1 to TRBJ1-1; D is uncertain. The V end lost 2 bases, the J end lost 4 bases, and 9 bases lay between the germline ends. In germline, CDR1 is SGHRS, CDR2 YFSETQ. This CDR3 is 13 amino acids long.

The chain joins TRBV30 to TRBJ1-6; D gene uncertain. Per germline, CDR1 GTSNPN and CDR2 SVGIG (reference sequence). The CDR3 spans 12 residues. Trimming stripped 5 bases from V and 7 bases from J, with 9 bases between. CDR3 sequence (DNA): TGTGCCTGGTTGGACCGCAATTCACCCCTCCACTTT. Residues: CAWLDRNSPLHF. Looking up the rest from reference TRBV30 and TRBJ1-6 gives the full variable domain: SQTIHQWPATLVQPVGSPLSLECTVEGTSNPNLYWYRQAAGRGLQLLFYSVGIGQISSEVPQNLSASRPQDRQFILSSKKLLLSDSGFYLCAWLDRNSPLHFGNGTRLTVT.

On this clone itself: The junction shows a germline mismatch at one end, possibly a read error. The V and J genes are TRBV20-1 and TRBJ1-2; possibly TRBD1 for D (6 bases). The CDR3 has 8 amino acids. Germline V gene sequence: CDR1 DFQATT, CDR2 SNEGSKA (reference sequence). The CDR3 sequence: CSATWGLF. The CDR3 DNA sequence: TGCAGTGCAACTTGGGGGCTCTTC.

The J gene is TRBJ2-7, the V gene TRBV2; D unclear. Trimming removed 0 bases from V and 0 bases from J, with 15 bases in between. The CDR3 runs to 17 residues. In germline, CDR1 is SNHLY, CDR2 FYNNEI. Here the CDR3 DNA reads TGTGCCAGCAGTGAAGCACGAAAAAGTCTTAGCTCCTACGAGCAGTACTTC. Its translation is CASSEARKSLSSYEQYF. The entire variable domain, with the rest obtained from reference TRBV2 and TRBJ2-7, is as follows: EPEVTQTPSHQVTQMGQEVILRCVPISNHLYFYWYRQILGQKVEFLVSFYNNEISEKSEIFDDQFSVERPDGSNFTLKIRSTKLEDSAMYFCASSEARKSLSSYEQYFGPGTRLTVT.

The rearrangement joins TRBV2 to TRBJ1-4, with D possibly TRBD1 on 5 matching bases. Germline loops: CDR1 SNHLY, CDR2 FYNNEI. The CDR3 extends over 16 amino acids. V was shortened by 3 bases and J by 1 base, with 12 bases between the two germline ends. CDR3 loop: CASSESFRGTNEKLFF. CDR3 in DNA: TGTGCCAGCAGTGAGAGCTTTAGGGGAACTAATGAAAAACTGTTTTTT. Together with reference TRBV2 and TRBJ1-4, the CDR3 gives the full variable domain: EPEVTQTPSHQVTQMGQEVILRCVPISNHLYFYWYRQILGQKVEFLVSFYNNEISEKSEIFDDQFSVERPDGSNFTLKIRSTKLEDSAMYFCASSESFRGTNEKLFFGSGTQLSVL.

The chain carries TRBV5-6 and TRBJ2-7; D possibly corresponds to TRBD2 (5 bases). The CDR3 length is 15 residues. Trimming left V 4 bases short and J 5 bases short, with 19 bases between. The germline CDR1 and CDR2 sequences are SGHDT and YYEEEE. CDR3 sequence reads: CASSGGTRGWDEQYF. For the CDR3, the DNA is TGTGCCAGCAGCGGAGGAACAAGAGGCTGGGACGAGCAGTACTTC.

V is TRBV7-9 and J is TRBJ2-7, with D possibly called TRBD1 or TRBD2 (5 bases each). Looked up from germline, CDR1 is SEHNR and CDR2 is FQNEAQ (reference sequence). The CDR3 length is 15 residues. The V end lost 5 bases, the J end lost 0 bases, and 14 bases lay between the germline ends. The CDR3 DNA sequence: TGTGCCAGCAGCCGCCGGGACGGAAACTCCTACGAGCAGTACTTC. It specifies CASSRRDGNSYEQYF. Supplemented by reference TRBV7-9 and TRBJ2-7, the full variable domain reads DTGVSQNPRHKITKRGQNVTFRCDPISEHNRLYWYRQTLGQGPEFLTYFQNEAQLEKSRLLSDRFSAERPKGSFSTLEIQRTEQGDSAMYLCASSRRDGNSYEQYFGPGTRLTVT.

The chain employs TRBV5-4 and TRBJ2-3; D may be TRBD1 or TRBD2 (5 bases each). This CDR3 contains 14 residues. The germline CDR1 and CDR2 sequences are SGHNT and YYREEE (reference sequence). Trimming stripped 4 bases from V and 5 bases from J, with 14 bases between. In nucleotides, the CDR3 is TGTGCCAGCAGCCCGGGACGTTGGGGAGATACGCAGTATTTT. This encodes CASSPGRWGDTQYF.

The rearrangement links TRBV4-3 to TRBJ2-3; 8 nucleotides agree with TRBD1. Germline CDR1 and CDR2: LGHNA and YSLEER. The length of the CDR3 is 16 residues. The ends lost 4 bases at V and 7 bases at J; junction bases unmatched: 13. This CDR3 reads CASSRGVETGENTQYF. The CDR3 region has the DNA TGCGCCAGCAGCCGAGGAGTTGAGACAGGGGAGAATACGCAGTATTTT.

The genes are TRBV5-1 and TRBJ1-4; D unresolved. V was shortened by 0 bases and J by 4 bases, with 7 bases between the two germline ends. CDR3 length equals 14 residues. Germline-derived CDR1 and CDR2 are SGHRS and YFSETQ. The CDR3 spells CASSLGQRNEKLFF. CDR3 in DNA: TGCGCCAGCAGCTTGGGTCAGCGTAATGAAAAACTGTTTTTT.

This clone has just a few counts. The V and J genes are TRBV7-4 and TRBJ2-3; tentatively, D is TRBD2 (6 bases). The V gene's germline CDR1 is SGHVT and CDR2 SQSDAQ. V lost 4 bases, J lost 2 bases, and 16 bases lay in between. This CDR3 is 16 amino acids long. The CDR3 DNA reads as TGTGCCAGCAGCTCGGACTATCCCCACTACACAGATACGCAGTATTTT. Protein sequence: CASSSDYPHYTDTQYF.

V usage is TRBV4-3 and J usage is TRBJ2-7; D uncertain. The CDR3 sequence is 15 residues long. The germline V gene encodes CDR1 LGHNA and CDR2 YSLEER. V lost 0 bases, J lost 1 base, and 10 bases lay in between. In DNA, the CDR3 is TGCGCCAGCAGCCAAGAATGGGGTCGTTCCTACGAGCAGTACTTC. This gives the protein CASSQEWGRSYEQYF.

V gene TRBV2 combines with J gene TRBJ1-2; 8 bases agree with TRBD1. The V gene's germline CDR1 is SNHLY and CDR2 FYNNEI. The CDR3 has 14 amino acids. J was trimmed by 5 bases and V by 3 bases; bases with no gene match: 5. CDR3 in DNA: TGTGCCAGCAGTGATGTGACAGGGGCGTATGGCTACACCTTC. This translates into CASSDVTGAYGYTF. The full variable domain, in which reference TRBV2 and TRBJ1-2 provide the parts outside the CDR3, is EPEVTQTPSHQVTQMGQEVILRCVPISNHLYFYWYRQILGQKVEFLVSFYNNEISEKSEIFDDQFSVERPDGSNFTLKIRSTKLEDSAMYFCASSDVTGAYGYTFGSGTRLTVV.

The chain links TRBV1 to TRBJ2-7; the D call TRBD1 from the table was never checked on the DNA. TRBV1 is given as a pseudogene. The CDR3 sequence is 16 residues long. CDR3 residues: CTSSQDCPRTAYEQYF. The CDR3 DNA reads TGCACCAGCAGCCAAGATTGTCCCCGGACAGCCTACGAGCAGTACTTC.

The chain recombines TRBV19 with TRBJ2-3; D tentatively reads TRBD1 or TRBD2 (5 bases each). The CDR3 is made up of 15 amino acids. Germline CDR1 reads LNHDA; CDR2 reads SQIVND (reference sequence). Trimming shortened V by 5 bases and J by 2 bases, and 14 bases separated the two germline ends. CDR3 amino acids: CASSGRDGVTDTQYF. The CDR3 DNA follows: TGTGCCAGTAGTGGCCGGGACGGAGTCACAGATACGCAGTATTTT.